This record covers a single T cell receptor beta chain. The source of the sample is a study of blood T cell repertoires in COVID-19. Across the whole study: From the United States, Italy and Spain came samples of acute and convalescent COVID-19. From T cells, B-cell-depleted T cells, or PBMCs came the material, which was cDNA or gDNA.

CDR1 and CDR2 from the germline V gene are LNHDA and SQIVND (reference sequence). This CDR3 has 14 residues. V gave up 9 bases and J gave up 6 bases; unmatched junction bases: 9. TCRdb's table, derived via immunoSEQ multiplex PCR, lists solely in-frame clones and lacks some. The sample includes roughly 140,000 clones, 70% to 90% of them seen just once. The sequence derives from a woman in her seventies with acute or convalescent COVID-19. This rearrangement joins TRBV19 to TRBJ2-1; 9 nucleotides agree with TRBD1. The sample comprised peripheral blood. CDR3 in DNA: TGTGCCAGCACACAGGGGGCGTTAGTCAATGAGCAGTTCTTC. As protein: CASTQGALVNEQFF. Looking up the rest from reference TRBV19 and TRBJ2-1 gives the full variable domain: DGGITQSPKYLFRKEGQNVTLSCEQNLNHDAMYWYRQDPGQGLRLIYYSQIVNDFQKGDIAEGYSVSREKKESFPLTVTSAQKNPTAFYLCASTQGALVNEQFFGPGTRLTVL.